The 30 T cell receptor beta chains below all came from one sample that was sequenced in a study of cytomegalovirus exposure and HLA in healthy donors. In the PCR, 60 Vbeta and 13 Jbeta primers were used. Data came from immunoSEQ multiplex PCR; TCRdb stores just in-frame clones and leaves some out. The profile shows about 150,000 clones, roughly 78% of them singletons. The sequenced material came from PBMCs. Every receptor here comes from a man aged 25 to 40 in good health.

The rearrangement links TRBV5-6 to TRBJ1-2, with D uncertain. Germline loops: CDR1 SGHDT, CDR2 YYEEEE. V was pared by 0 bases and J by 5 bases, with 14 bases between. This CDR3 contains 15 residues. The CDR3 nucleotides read TGTGCCAGCAGCTTGGATCCGGGTTCGGTATATGGCTACACCTTC. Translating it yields CASSLDPGSVYGYTF.

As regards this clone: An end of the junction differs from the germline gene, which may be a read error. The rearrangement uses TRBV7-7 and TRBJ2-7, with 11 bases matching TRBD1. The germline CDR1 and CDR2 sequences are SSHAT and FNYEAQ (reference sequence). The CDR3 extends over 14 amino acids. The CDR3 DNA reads TGTGCTAGCAGCTCCGGGACAGGGGGGAACGAGCAGTACTTC. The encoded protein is CASSSGTGGNEQYF.

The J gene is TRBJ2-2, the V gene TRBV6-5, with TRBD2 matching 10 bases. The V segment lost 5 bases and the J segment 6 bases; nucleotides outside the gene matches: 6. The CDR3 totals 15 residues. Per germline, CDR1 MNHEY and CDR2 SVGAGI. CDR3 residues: CASSALAGVSGELFF. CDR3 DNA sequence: TGTGCCAGCAGTGCGCTAGCGGGAGTTTCCGGGGAGCTGTTTTTT.

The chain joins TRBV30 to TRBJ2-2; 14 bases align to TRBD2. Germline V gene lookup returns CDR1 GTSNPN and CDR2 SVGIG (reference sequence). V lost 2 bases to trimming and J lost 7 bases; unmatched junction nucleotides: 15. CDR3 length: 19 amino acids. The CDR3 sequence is CAWSRRTWGLAGVIGELFF. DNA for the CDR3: TGTGCCTGGAGTCGGAGAACCTGGGGACTAGCGGGAGTTATCGGGGAGCTGTTTTTT.

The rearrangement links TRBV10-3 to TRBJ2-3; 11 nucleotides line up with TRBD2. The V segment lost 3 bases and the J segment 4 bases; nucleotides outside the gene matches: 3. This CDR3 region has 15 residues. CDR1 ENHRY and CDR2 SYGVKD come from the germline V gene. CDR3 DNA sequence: TGTGCCATCAGTGATCTAGCGGGAGGCCCAGATACGCAGTATTTT. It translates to CAISDLAGGPDTQYF.

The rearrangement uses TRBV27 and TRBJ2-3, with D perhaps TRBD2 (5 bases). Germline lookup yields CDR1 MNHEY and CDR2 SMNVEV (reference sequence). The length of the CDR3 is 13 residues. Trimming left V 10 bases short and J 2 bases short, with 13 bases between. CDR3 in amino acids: CATHRGYTDTQYF. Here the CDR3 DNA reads TGTGCCACCCACCGGGGATACACAGATACGCAGTATTTT.

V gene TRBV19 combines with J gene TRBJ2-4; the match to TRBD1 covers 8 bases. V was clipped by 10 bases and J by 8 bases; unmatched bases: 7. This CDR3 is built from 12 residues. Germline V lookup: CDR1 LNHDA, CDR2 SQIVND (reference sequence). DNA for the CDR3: TGTGCCACCACCCAGGGGGCTGACATTCAGTACTTC. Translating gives CATTQGADIQYF.

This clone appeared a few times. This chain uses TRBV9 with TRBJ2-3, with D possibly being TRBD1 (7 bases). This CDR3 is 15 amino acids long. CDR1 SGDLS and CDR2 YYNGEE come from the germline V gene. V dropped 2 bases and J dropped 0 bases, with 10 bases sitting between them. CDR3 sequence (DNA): TGTGCCAGCAGCGTCAGGGGGGACAGCACAGATACGCAGTATTTT. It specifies CASSVRGDSTDTQYF.

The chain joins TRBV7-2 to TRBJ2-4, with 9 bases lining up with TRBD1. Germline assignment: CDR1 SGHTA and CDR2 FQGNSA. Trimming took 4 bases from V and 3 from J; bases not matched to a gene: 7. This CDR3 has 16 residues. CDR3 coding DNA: TGTGCCAGCAGCTCCGGACAGGGGAAGGTCAAAAACATTCAGTACTTC. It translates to CASSSGQGKVKNIQYF.

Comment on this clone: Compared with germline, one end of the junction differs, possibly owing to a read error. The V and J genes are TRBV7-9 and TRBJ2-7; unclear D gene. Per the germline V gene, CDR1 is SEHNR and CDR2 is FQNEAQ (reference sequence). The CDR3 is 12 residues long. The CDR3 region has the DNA TGTTCCAGCAGCCCCCCAGCCTACGAGCAGTACTTC. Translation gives CSSSPPAYEQYF.

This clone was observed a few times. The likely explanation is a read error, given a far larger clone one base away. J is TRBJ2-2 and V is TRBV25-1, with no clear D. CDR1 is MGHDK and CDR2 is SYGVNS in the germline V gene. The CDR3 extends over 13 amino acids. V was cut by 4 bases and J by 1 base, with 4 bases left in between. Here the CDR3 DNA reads TGTGCCAGCAGTGCCGTGAACACCGGGGAGCTGTTTTTT. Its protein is CASSAVNTGELFF. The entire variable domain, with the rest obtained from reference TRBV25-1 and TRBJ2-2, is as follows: EADIYQTPRYLVIGTGKKITLECSQTMGHDKMYWYQQDPGMELHLIHYSYGVNSTEKGDLSSESTVSRIRTEHFPLTLESARPSHTSQYLCASSAVNTGELFFGEGSRLTVL.

In nucleotides, the CDR3 is TGCGCCAGCAGCCGTGAGACAGATACGCAGTATTTT. Amino acid sequence: CASSRETDTQYF. The V call is TRBV5-1, the J call TRBJ2-3; D uncertain. The CDR3 has 12 amino acids. Trimming stripped 4 bases from V and 3 bases from J, with 6 bases between. Germline V gene sequence: CDR1 SGHRS, CDR2 YFSETQ.

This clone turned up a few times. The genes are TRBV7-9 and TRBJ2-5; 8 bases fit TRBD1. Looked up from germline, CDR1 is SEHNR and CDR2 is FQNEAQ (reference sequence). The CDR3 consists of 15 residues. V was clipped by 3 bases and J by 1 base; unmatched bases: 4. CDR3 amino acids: CASSFLRGPQETQYF. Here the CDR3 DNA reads TGTGCCAGCAGCTTTCTCAGGGGGCCCCAAGAGACCCAGTACTTC.

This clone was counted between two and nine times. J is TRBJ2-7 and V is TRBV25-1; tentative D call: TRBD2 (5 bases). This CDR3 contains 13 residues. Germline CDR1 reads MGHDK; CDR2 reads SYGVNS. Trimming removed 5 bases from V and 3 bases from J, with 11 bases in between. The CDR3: CASSLAGGYEQYF. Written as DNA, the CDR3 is TGTGCCAGCAGTCTGGCAGGAGGCTACGAGCAGTACTTC.

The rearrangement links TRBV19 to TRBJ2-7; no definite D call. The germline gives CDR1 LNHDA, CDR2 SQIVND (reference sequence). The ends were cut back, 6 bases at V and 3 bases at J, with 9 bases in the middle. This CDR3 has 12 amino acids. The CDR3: CASSGVNYEQYF. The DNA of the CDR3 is TGTGCCAGTAGCGGAGTCAACTACGAGCAGTACTTC. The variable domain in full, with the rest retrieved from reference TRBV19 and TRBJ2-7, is DGGITQSPKYLFRKEGQNVTLSCEQNLNHDAMYWYRQDPGQGLRLIYYSQIVNDFQKGDIAEGYSVSREKKESFPLTVTSAQKNPTAFYLCASSGVNYEQYFGPGTRLTVT.

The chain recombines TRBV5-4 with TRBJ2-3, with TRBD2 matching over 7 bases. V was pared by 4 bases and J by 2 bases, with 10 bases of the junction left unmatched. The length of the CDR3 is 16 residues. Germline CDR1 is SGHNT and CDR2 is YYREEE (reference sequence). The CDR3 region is CASSGGSSGPTDTQYF. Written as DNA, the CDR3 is TGTGCCAGCAGCGGGGGGTCTAGCGGACCCACAGATACGCAGTATTTT.

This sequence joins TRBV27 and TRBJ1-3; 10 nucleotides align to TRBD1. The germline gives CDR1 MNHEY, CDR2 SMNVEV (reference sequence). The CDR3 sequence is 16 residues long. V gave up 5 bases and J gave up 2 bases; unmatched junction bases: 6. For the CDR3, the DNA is TGTGCCAGCAGTCCTAGGACAGGGGGGACTGGAAACACCATATATTTT. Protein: CASSPRTGGTGNTIYF.

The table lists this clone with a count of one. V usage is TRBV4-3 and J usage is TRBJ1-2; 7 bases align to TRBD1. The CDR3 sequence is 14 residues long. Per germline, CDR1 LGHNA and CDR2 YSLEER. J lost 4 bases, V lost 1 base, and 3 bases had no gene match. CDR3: CASSQVRDSYGYTF. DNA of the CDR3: TGCGCCAGCAGCCAAGTCCGGGACAGCTATGGCTACACCTTC.

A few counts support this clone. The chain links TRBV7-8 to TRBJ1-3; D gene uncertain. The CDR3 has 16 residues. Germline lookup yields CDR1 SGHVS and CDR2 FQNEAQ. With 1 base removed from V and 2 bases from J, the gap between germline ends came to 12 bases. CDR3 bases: TGTGCCAGCAGCTTAGGCGGGAGCCGCGCTGGAAACACCATATATTTT. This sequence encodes CASSLGGSRAGNTIYF. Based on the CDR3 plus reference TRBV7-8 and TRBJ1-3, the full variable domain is GAGVSQSPRYKVAKRGQDVALRCDPISGHVSLFWYQQALGQGPEFLTYFQNEAQLDKSGLPSDRFFAERPEGSVSTLKIQRTQQEDSAVYLCASSLGGSRAGNTIYFGEGSWLTVV.

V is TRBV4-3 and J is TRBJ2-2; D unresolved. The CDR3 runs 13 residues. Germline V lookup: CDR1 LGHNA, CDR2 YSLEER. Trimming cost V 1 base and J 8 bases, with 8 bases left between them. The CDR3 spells CASSQVLGGELFF. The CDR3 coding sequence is TGCGCCAGCAGCCAAGTTCTCGGGGGGGAGCTGTTTTTT.

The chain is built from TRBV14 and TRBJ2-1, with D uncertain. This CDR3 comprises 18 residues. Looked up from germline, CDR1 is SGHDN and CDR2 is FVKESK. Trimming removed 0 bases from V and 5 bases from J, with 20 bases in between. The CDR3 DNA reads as TGTGCCAGCAGCCAAGATCTTAGCCCCATTCTCGGAGACAATGAGCAGTTCTTC. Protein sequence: CASSQDLSPILGDNEQFF.

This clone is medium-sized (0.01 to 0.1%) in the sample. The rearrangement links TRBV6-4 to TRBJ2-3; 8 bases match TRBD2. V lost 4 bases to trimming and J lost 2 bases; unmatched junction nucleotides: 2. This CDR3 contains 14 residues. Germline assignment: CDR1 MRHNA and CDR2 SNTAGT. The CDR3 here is CASSGAGATDTQYF. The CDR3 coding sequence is TGTGCCAGCAGTGGAGCGGGAGCCACAGATACGCAGTATTTT.

CDR3 DNA sequence: TGTGCCAGCAGTTCTCACAGGGGACCCACAGATACGCAGTATTTT. This gives the protein CASSSHRGPTDTQYF. V is TRBV6-5 and J is TRBJ2-3; 7 positions agree with TRBD1. Germline assignment: CDR1 MNHEY and CDR2 SVGAGI. The CDR3 has 15 amino acids. V lost 4 bases, J lost 2 bases, and 6 bases stayed unmatched.

CDR3 in amino acids: CASSLSGGVGGSPLHF. The DNA for the CDR3 is TGTGCCAGCAGTTTATCAGGGGGGGTAGGGGGGTCACCCCTCCACTTT. V and J are TRBV27 and TRBJ1-6; a weak D match, TRBD1 (6 bases). Germline CDR1 MNHEY, CDR2 SMNVEV (reference sequence). V lost 0 bases and J 10 bases, leaving 16 bases between the germline ends. The CDR3 is 16 amino acids.

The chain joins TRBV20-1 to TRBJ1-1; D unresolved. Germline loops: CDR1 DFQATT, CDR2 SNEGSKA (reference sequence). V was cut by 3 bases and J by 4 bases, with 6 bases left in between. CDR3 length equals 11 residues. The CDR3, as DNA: TGCAGTGCTAGCGTGGCCACTGAAGCTTTCTTT. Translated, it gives CSASVATEAFF.

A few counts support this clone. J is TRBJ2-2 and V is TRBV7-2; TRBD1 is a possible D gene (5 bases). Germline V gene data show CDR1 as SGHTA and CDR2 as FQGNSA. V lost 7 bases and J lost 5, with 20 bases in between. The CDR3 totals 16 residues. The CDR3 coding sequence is TGTGCCAGCACCCCGAGCAGGGCAGGGATTACCGGGGAGCTGTTTTTT. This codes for CASTPSRAGITGELFF.

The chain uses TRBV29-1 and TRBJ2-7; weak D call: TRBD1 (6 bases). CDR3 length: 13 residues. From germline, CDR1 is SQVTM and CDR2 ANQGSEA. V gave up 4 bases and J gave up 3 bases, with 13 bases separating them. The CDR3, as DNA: TGCAGCGTTGCCTGGGACACCTACTACGAGCAGTACTTC. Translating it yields CSVAWDTYYEQYF.

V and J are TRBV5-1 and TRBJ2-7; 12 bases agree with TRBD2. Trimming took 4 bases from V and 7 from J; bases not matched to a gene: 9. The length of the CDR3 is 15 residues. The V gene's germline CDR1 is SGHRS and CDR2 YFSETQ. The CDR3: CASSQGTSGWYEQYF. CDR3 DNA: TGCGCCAGCAGCCAAGGGACTAGCGGGTGGTATGAGCAGTACTTC.

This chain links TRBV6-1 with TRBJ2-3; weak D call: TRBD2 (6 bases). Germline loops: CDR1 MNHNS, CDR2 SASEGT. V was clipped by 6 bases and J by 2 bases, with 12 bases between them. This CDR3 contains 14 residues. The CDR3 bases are TGTGCCAGCAGGGTAGCGGAACACACAGATACGCAGTATTTT. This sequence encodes CASRVAEHTDTQYF.

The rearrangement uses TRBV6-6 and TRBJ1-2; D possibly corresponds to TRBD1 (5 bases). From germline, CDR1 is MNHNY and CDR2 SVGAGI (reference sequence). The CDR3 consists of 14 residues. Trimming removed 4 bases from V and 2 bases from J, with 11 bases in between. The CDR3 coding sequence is TGTGCCAGCAGTTCGACAGCCCGCAACTATGGCTACACCTTC. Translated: CASSSTARNYGYTF.